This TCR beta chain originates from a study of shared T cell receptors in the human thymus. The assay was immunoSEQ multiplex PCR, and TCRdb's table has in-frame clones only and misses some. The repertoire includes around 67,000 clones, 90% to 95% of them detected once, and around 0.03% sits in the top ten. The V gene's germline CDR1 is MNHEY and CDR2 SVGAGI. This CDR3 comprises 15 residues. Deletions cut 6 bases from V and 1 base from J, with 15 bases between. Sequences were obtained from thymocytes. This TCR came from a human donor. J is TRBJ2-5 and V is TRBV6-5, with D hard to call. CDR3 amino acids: CASSPPGRAQETQYF. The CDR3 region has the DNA TGTGCCAGCAGCCCTCCGGGCCGCGCCCAAGAGACCCAGTACTTC.